Listed here are 31 T cell receptor beta chains from one sample, sequenced in a study of cytomegalovirus exposure and HLA in healthy donors. 13 Jbeta primers and 60 Vbeta primers were used for the PCR. Generated by immunoSEQ multiplex PCR, the TCRdb table keeps only in-frame clones and is missing some. The table includes 95,000 to 100,000 clones, less than 10% detected once. Sequenced input: PBMCs. These receptor sequences come from a man in his forties or fifties in good health and CMV-seropositive.

The V call is TRBV5-1, the J call TRBJ2-2; 9 nucleotides align to TRBD1. The CDR3 runs 16 residues. From germline, CDR1 is SGHRS and CDR2 YFSETQ. V lost 4 bases to trimming and J lost 3 bases; unmatched junction nucleotides: 7. Here the CDR3 reads CASSPEGQGYTGELFF. CDR3 DNA sequence: TGCGCCAGCAGCCCGGAAGGACAGGGGTACACCGGGGAGCTGTTTTTT.

This clone occurred a few times. The genes are TRBV6-1 and TRBJ1-1; D possibly corresponds to TRBD1 (6 bases). With 1 base removed from V and 10 bases from J, the gap between germline ends came to 10 bases. The CDR3 sequence is 12 residues long. The germline gives CDR1 MNHNS, CDR2 SASEGT. CDR3 residues: CASSEGDRRAFF. CDR3 nucleotide sequence: TGTGCCAGCAGTGAAGGAGACAGGAGAGCTTTCTTT.

This clone appeared a few times. The genes are TRBV4-1 and TRBJ1-1; maybe TRBD1 (5 bases). V dropped 3 bases and J dropped 0 bases, with 11 bases sitting between them. CDR3 size: 15 residues. The germline CDR1 and CDR2 sequences are MGHRA and YSYEKL. The CDR3 sequence is CASSHSGHLNTEAFF. DNA of the CDR3: TGCGCCAGCAGCCATTCCGGACACCTGAACACTGAAGCTTTCTTT.

The gene calls are TRBV7-2 and TRBJ1-5; D is perhaps TRBD1 (5 bases). Trimming removed 5 bases from V and 4 bases from J, with 9 bases in between. The CDR3 length is 13 residues. CDR1 is SGHTA, CDR2 FQGNSA, per germline. The CDR3 region has the DNA TGTGCCAGCAGCGTTAGGGGTAATCAGCCCCAGCATTTT. Its protein is CASSVRGNQPQHF. Complete variable domain (other parts from reference TRBV7-2 and TRBJ1-5): GAGVSQSPSNKVTEKGKDVELRCDPISGHTALYWYRQSLGQGLEFLIYFQGNSAPDKSGLPSDRFSAERTGGSVSTLTIQRTQQEDSAVYLCASSVRGNQPQHFGDGTRLSIL.

The chain links TRBV28 to TRBJ1-4, with 12 bases that match TRBD1. This CDR3 is built from 17 residues. Germline V gene sequence: CDR1 MDHEN, CDR2 SYDVKM. Losses at the gene ends were 4 bases for V and 10 bases for J; bases not matched to a gene: 13. The CDR3 loop is CASSSTGQGAVGRKLFF. The CDR3 nucleotides read TGTGCCAGCAGTTCAACGGGACAGGGGGCGGTTGGTCGAAAACTGTTTTTT. The variable domain in full, with the rest retrieved from reference TRBV28 and TRBJ1-4, is DVKVTQSSRYLVKRTGEKVFLECVQDMDHENMFWYRQDPGLGLRLIYFSYDVKMKEKGDIPEGYSVSREKKERFSLILESASTNQTSMYLCASSSTGQGAVGRKLFFGSGTQLSVL.

This clone appeared a few times. V and J are TRBV7-9 and TRBJ2-7; 14 bases fit TRBD2. The CDR3 loop spans 18 amino acids. CDR1 and CDR2 from the germline V gene are SEHNR and FQNEAQ (reference sequence). V shed 2 bases and J 5 bases; nucleotides not matched to a gene: 11. The chain's CDR3 is CASSLFAGTSGSTHEQYF. CDR3 DNA: TGTGCCAGCAGCTTATTCGCCGGGACTAGCGGGAGTACCCACGAGCAGTACTTC.

This clone was detected only a few times. The genes are TRBV29-1 and TRBJ2-3; 13 bases agree with TRBD2. The CDR3 is 15 amino acids. Germline CDR1 reads SQVTM; CDR2 reads ANQGSEA. The junction had 10 bases not matched to a gene; V was cut back by 6 bases and J by 7 bases. In DNA form, the CDR3 reads TGCAGCGTAGAACTAGCGGGAGGGGGCTTGTATACGCAGTATTTT. Its protein product is CSVELAGGGLYTQYF.

This clone appeared a few times. The chain recombines TRBV5-1 with TRBJ2-3; 7 bases agree with TRBD1. The CDR3 length is 16 residues. The V and J ends lost 4 bases and 0 bases, in that order; junction bases with no gene match: 8. In germline, CDR1 is SGHRS, CDR2 YFSETQ. The CDR3 DNA reads as TGCGCCAGCAGCGTTACAGGGGACCTTAGCACAGATACGCAGTATTTT. The encoded protein is CASSVTGDLSTDTQYF.

V gene TRBV27 combines with J gene TRBJ2-5; TRBD1 aligns across 8 bases. Per germline, CDR1 MNHEY and CDR2 SMNVEV (reference sequence). Trimming took 6 bases from V and 4 from J; bases not matched to a gene: 13. This CDR3 is 16 amino acids long. In DNA, the CDR3 is TGTGCCAGCAGAACAATCCGGACAGGGAGGTCAGAGACCCAGTACTTC. Translation: CASRTIRTGRSETQYF.

This clone has a handful of counts. The chain links TRBV29-1 to TRBJ2-5; TRBD2 aligns across 13 bases. Germline trimming cut 7 bases from V and 4 bases from J; bases unmatched to any gene: 3. The CDR3 has 13 residues. Germline lookup yields CDR1 SQVTM and CDR2 ANQGSEA. The CDR3 protein is CSGRTSGRETQYF. The DNA for the CDR3 is TGCAGCGGCAGGACTAGCGGGAGAGAGACCCAGTACTTC.

This clone was counted between two and nine times. V usage is TRBV5-1 and J usage is TRBJ2-7; 8 bases fit TRBD2. Germline assignment: CDR1 SGHRS and CDR2 YFSETQ. The CDR3 runs 14 residues. Trimming took 4 bases from V and 6 from J; bases not matched to a gene: 9. CDR3 region: CASSPGLGVGEQYF. The DNA for the CDR3 is TGCGCCAGCAGCCCGGGACTAGGAGTAGGCGAGCAGTACTTC.

This clone came up a few times. V is TRBV5-8 and J is TRBJ2-3; D uncertain. Germline assignment: CDR1 SGHTS and CDR2 YDEGEE. The CDR3 length is 11 residues. Trimming left V 4 bases short and J 3 bases short, with 3 bases between. The CDR3 sequence is CASSPTDTQYF. Here the CDR3 DNA reads TGTGCCAGCAGCCCGACAGATACGCAGTATTTT.

J is TRBJ1-5 and V is TRBV19, with D possibly being TRBD1 (6 bases). The CDR3 consists of 14 residues. V lost 4 bases and J lost 4, with 11 bases in between. Germline V gene sequence: CDR1 LNHDA, CDR2 SQIVND (reference sequence). The CDR3, as DNA: TGTGCCAGTAGTACAGCCGGGACAAATCAGCCCCAGCATTTT. Protein: CASSTAGTNQPQHF. Complete variable domain (other parts from reference TRBV19 and TRBJ1-5): DGGITQSPKYLFRKEGQNVTLSCEQNLNHDAMYWYRQDPGQGLRLIYYSQIVNDFQKGDIAEGYSVSREKKESFPLTVTSAQKNPTAFYLCASSTAGTNQPQHFGDGTRLSIL.

This clone occurred a few times. The chain uses TRBV19 and TRBJ2-5, with D possibly matching TRBD2 (5 bases). Trimming removed 1 base from V and 5 bases from J, with 11 bases in between. Per germline, CDR1 LNHDA and CDR2 SQIVND (reference sequence). The CDR3 is 14 amino acids. CDR3 DNA sequence: TGTGCCAGTAGTATAGGGGTACGAGGGGAGACCCAGTACTTC. It is translated as CASSIGVRGETQYF.

The J gene is TRBJ2-5, the V gene TRBV29-1; TRBD1 might be the D (5 bases). The tail of the sequence fits TRBJ2-7 better, so the J call may be wrong. This CDR3 has 13 amino acids. Germline CDR1 and CDR2: SQVTM and ANQGSEA. The CDR3 bases are TGCAGCGTTGAAGTAGGGGACTCCTACGAGCAGTACTTC. Translated, it gives CSVEVGDSYEQYF.

The chain employs TRBV5-1 and TRBJ2-7; 11 nucleotides match TRBD2. The CDR3 consists of 15 residues. Germline lookup yields CDR1 SGHRS and CDR2 YFSETQ. J was trimmed by 2 bases and V by 4 bases; bases with no gene match: 5. In DNA, the CDR3 is TGCGCCAGCAGCAAGCTAGCGGGAGGAACCTACGAGCAGTACTTC. It yields the protein CASSKLAGGTYEQYF.

This clone occurred a few times. The V call is TRBV5-6, the J call TRBJ1-2; maybe TRBD1 (5 bases). V was clipped by 0 bases and J by 6 bases, with 24 bases between them. CDR3 length: 18 amino acids. CDR1 and CDR2 (germline): SGHDT, YYEEEE. The DNA for the CDR3 is TGTGCCAGCAGCTTGGCTATTATCGGACATCGGGGGATAAATGGCTACACCTTC. Protein product: CASSLAIIGHRGINGYTF. Looking up the rest from reference TRBV5-6 and TRBJ1-2 gives the full variable domain: DAGVTQSPTHLIKTRGQQVTLRCSPKSGHDTVSWYQQALGQGPQFIFQYYEEEERQRGNFPDRFSGHQFPNYSSELNVNALLLGDSALYLCASSLAIIGHRGINGYTFGSGTRLTVV.

The chain combines TRBV5-1 with TRBJ2-5, with 9 bases aligning to TRBD1. The J call may be in error: the DNA end matches TRBJ2-7 better. The CDR3 runs 16 residues. Per germline, CDR1 SGHRS and CDR2 YFSETQ. The CDR3 is CASEALPGTGQYEQYF. The CDR3 region has the DNA TGCGCCAGCGAAGCTTTACCCGGGACAGGGCAATACGAGCAGTACTTC.

The CDR3 nucleotides are TGTGCCAGCAGTACACAGGGGGCAACTGGAAACACCATATATTTT. It codes for CASSTQGATGNTIYF. The J gene is TRBJ1-3, the V gene TRBV6-1; 9 nucleotides agree with TRBD1. CDR3 length equals 15 residues. Germline values: CDR1 MNHNS, CDR2 SASEGT. The V gene end was trimmed by 5 bases and the J gene end by 2 bases; junction bases not matched to a gene: 4.

The chain employs TRBV6-6 and TRBJ1-2, with TRBD1 as a possible D gene (6 bases). The CDR3 is 14 amino acids. V dropped 6 bases and J dropped 3 bases, with 14 bases sitting between them. Germline CDR1 is MNHNY and CDR2 is SVGAGI (reference sequence). CDR3 sequence reads: CASSTGYGYYGYTF. The CDR3, as DNA: TGTGCCAGCAGCACAGGGTATGGTTACTATGGCTACACCTTC.

This clone has only a few counts. The gene calls are TRBV27 and TRBJ1-3; weak D call: TRBD1 (6 bases). CDR1 and CDR2 from the germline V gene are MNHEY and SMNVEV (reference sequence). This CDR3 has 15 amino acids. Trimming cost V 3 bases and J 0 bases, with 9 bases left between them. CDR3: CASSLGGGSGNTIYF. DNA for the CDR3: TGTGCCAGCAGTTTGGGAGGGGGCTCTGGAAACACCATATATTTT.

The rearrangement uses TRBV19 and TRBJ1-4; the D is unclear. V lost 4 bases, J lost 4 bases, and 16 bases lay in between. Germline values: CDR1 LNHDA, CDR2 SQIVND (reference sequence). The CDR3 has 16 amino acids. CDR3 nucleotides: TGTGCCAGTAGTACCCGGCGGATCTCCTTTAATGAAAAACTGTTTTTT. It is translated as CASSTRRISFNEKLFF.

This clone came up a few times. J is TRBJ2-1 and V is TRBV30; 9 positions agree with TRBD2. The J segment lost 6 bases and the V segment lost 4 bases, leaving 7 bases of the junction unmatched. Germline CDR1 GTSNPN, CDR2 SVGIG (reference sequence). CDR3 length equals 14 residues. CDR3 in DNA: TGTGCCTGGACCCGGACTAGCGTCGTCAATGAGCAGTTCTTC. Amino acid sequence: CAWTRTSVVNEQFF.

This chain joins TRBV27 and TRBJ2-7; D may be TRBD1 (6 bases). The CDR3 sequence is 14 residues long. Germline assignment: CDR1 MNHEY and CDR2 SMNVEV (reference sequence). Trimming removed 3 bases at V and 5 bases at J, with 14 bases between. The CDR3 loop reads CASSFQGRGNEQYF. The DNA for the CDR3 is TGTGCCAGCAGTTTTCAGGGCAGGGGTAACGAGCAGTACTTC.

There are a few counts of this clone. The rearrangement joins TRBV5-1 to TRBJ2-1, with 10 bases lining up with TRBD2. CDR1 SGHRS and CDR2 YFSETQ come from the germline V gene. The length of the CDR3 is 15 residues. J was trimmed by 5 bases and V by 7 bases; bases with no gene match: 9. The DNA for the CDR3 is TGCGCCAGCGGGTCTAGCGGGAGAACACACAATGAGCAGTTCTTC. It yields the protein CASGSSGRTHNEQFF.

The rearrangement links TRBV30 to TRBJ1-1; D might be TRBD1 (5 bases). Germline values: CDR1 GTSNPN, CDR2 SVGIG (reference sequence). The CDR3 spans 12 residues. With 0 bases removed from V and 5 bases from J, the gap between germline ends came to 7 bases. CDR3 region: CAWSVKGTEAFF. DNA for the CDR3: TGTGCCTGGAGTGTAAAGGGGACTGAAGCTTTCTTT.

This clone turned up a few times. The chain's CDR3 is CASRELATSGSNEQFF. For the CDR3, the DNA is TGTGCCAGCAGGGAACTCGCAACTAGCGGGAGCAATGAGCAGTTCTTC. V is TRBV25-1 and J is TRBJ2-1, with TRBD2 matching 11 bases. CDR1 and CDR2 from the germline V gene are MGHDK and SYGVNS. The CDR3 extends over 16 amino acids. V lost 6 bases, J lost 6 bases, and 10 bases stayed unmatched.

This clone was detected ten times or more. The chain uses TRBV6-1 and TRBJ2-1; maybe TRBD1 (5 bases). Germline values: CDR1 MNHNS, CDR2 SASEGT. Trimming removed 7 bases from V and 2 bases from J, with 9 bases in between. The CDR3 spans 13 residues. Here the CDR3 DNA reads TGTGCCAGCACAGGGCGGACCTACAATGAGCAGTTCTTC. Its translation: CASTGRTYNEQFF.

V gene TRBV28 combines with J gene TRBJ2-7; TRBD2 matches 8 bases. V was pared by 8 bases and J by 3 bases, with 3 bases of the junction left unmatched. Germline V gives CDR1 MDHEN, CDR2 SYDVKM. The CDR3 runs 12 residues. The CDR3 DNA reads TGTGCCAGCGGGACTAGAAGCTACGAGCAGTACTTC. It yields the protein CASGTRSYEQYF.

The V gene is TRBV9, the J gene TRBJ2-3; 8 nucleotides line up with TRBD2. The germline CDR1 and CDR2 sequences are SGDLS and YYNGEE. V lost 4 bases and J lost 2; bases outside the gene matches: 15. The CDR3 is 18 amino acids. The CDR3 nucleotides read TGTGCCAGCAGCTCCTTAAGGATAGCGGGACTGCACACAGATACGCAGTATTTT. Protein product: CASSSLRIAGLHTDTQYF.

This clone has just a few counts. CDR3 in DNA: TGTGCCAGCAGTTTAGACTCAGCGGGAGGTCTTAACAATGAGCAGTTCTTC. Residues: CASSLDSAGGLNNEQFF. V and J are TRBV28 and TRBJ2-1; 9 bases map to TRBD2. The J segment lost 5 bases and the V segment lost 2 bases, leaving 10 bases of the junction unmatched. Germline assignment: CDR1 MDHEN and CDR2 SYDVKM. The CDR3 has 17 amino acids.